This T cell receptor beta chain comes out of a study of esophageal squamous cell carcinoma under preoperative chemotherapy. From germline, CDR1 is MNHNS and CDR2 SASEGT. The CDR3 sequence is 16 residues long. V was cut by 7 bases and J by 1 base, with 16 bases left in between. The time point denotes: before preoperative PTX-NDP chemotherapy. Study-wide findings and caveats: Post-treatment tumor-infiltrating lymphocytes appeared partly derived from peripheral T cells migrating into the tumor. Peripheral T cells showed a significant TCR diversity increase after chemotherapy, unlike tumor-infiltrating lymphocytes.

Comment on this clonotype: The antigen remains undetermined.

MiXCR, applied by TCRdb to the PCR reads, yields one record per CDR3 protein. The data hold about 16,000 distinct CDR3 sequences, with 48% observed a single time. The source of this sequence is a human donor with esophageal squamous cell carcinoma. The donor label of this sample is uncertain. The material was obtained from a patient given preoperative chemotherapy. The gene calls are TRBV6-1 and TRBJ2-2; tentative D call: TRBD1 (5 bases). The CDR3: CASIPPGFGNTGELFF. Written as DNA, the CDR3 is TGTGCCAGCATTCCCCCAGGGTTTGGGAACACCGGGGAGCTGTTTTTT.